This T cell receptor (beta chain) is from a study of T cell responses to AZD1222 COVID-19 vaccine. Per germline, CDR1 SGHNT and CDR2 YENEEA. This CDR3 has 16 residues. Trimming left V 0 bases short and J 0 bases short, with 9 bases between. Study-level results: Dominant at 160-218 and 743-854, vaccine-associated CD4 TCRs also spanned spike.

Sequencing was performed with immunoSEQ multiplex PCR; in TCRdb, only in-frame clones are kept and a portion is missing. The data hold 150,000 or so clones, with around 90% observed a single time. Note on this clone: Its antigen is currently unknown.

The V gene is TRBV11-3, the J gene TRBJ1-5; a possible D gene is TRBD1 (5 bases). The starting material was peripheral blood, obtained on day 0 of AZD1222 vaccination. The source of this sequence is an adult in good health. The CDR3 region has the DNA TGTGCCAGCAGCTTAGATAGGGGTCCTAGCAATCAGCCCCAGCATTTT. This sequence encodes CASSLDRGPSNQPQHF.